These 23 T cell receptor beta chains came from one sample sequenced in a study of PD-1 blockade in classical Hodgkin lymphoma. This table comes from immunoSEQ multiplex PCR, and its TCRdb copy is limited to in-frame clones, with some not included. The data hold around 10,000 clones, with roughly nine tenths observed a single time. Every patient was affected by relapse after autologous stem cell transplantation, while exposure to brentuximab vedotin was not uniform. The sample here was peripheral blood mononuclear cells (PBMCs), taken at baseline. The receptors stem from a human donor with classical Hodgkin lymphoma.

The CDR3 loop is CASSQGGTEPYNEQFF. For the CDR3, the DNA is TGTGCCAGCAGCCAAGGAGGCACGGAACCTTACAATGAGCAGTTCTTC. This sequence joins TRBV4-2 and TRBJ2-1; D not certain. The germline CDR1 and CDR2 sequences are LGHNA and YNFKEQ. The CDR3 has 16 residues. The V gene lost 1 base and the J gene lost 4 bases, with 14 bases spanning the gap.

The chain joins TRBV6-5 to TRBJ2-2; D remains ambiguous. Trimming took off 10 bases at V and 1 base at J, with 7 bases between the two ends. Germline loops: CDR1 MNHEY, CDR2 SVGAGI. The CDR3 is made up of 12 amino acids. The CDR3 protein is CATQWNTGELFF. The DNA for the CDR3 is TGTGCCACCCAATGGAACACCGGGGAGCTGTTTTTT.

This chain links TRBV5-4 with TRBJ1-1; 7 bases are a match to TRBD1. In germline, CDR1 is SGHNT, CDR2 YYREEE (reference sequence). The CDR3 consists of 14 residues. The V gene end was trimmed by 0 bases and the J gene end by 8 bases; junction bases not matched to a gene: 7. CDR3 sequence reads: CASSLDAGGREAFF. Here the CDR3 DNA reads TGTGCCAGCAGCTTGGACGCAGGGGGTAGAGAAGCTTTCTTT. Full variable domain (missing parts from reference TRBV5-4 and TRBJ1-1): ETGVTQSPTHLIKTRGQQVTLRCSSQSGHNTVSWYQQALGQGPQFIFQYYREEENGRGNFPPRFSGLQFPNYSSELNVNALELDDSALYLCASSLDAGGREAFFGQGTRLTVV.

The rearrangement links TRBV2 to TRBJ2-2, with 14 bases matching TRBD2. Germline loops: CDR1 SNHLY, CDR2 FYNNEI. V gave up 7 bases and J gave up 5 bases; unmatched junction bases: 6. This CDR3 spans 16 amino acids. In nucleotides, the CDR3 is TGTGCCAGCACCAGGACTAGCGGGAGGTTGACCGGGGAGCTGTTTTTT. It specifies CASTRTSGRLTGELFF.

The chain combines TRBV7-8 with TRBJ2-5; 10 nucleotides match TRBD2. Germline V gene lookup returns CDR1 SGHVS and CDR2 FQNEAQ. J gave up 2 bases and V 5 bases, and 8 bases lay outside the gene matches. The length of the CDR3 is 16 residues. CDR3 nucleotide sequence: TGTGCCAGCAGCCCCCTCGGACTAGCGGAGCAAGAGACCCAGTACTTC. Translated, it gives CASSPLGLAEQETQYF. The full variable domain, in which reference TRBV7-8 and TRBJ2-5 provide the parts outside the CDR3, is GAGVSQSPRYKVAKRGQDVALRCDPISGHVSLFWYQQALGQGPEFLTYFQNEAQLDKSGLPSDRFFAERPEGSVSTLKIQRTQQEDSAVYLCASSPLGLAEQETQYFGPGTRLLVL.

The J gene is TRBJ2-7, the V gene TRBV5-6; 9 bases match TRBD2. CDR3 length: 16 amino acids. V trimming: 4 bases; J trimming: 3 bases; junction bases outside the gene matches: 11. Per the germline V gene, CDR1 is SGHDT and CDR2 is YYEEEE. The CDR3: CASSRIGLAGHYEQYF. The CDR3 nucleotides are TGTGCCAGCAGCCGGATAGGGCTAGCGGGACACTACGAGCAGTACTTC.

The rearrangement links TRBV7-2 to TRBJ2-7; possibly TRBD2 for D (5 bases). V lost 2 bases to trimming and J lost 6 bases, with 17 bases between them. This CDR3 has 15 amino acids. Germline CDR1 reads SGHTA; CDR2 reads FQGNSA. CDR3 region: CASSLNPTRFREQYF. The CDR3 DNA sequence: TGTGCCAGCAGCTTAAACCCCACTAGATTCCGCGAGCAGTACTTC. Variable domain in full (rest from reference TRBV7-2 and TRBJ2-7): GAGVSQSPSNKVTEKGKDVELRCDPISGHTALYWYRQSLGQGLEFLIYFQGNSAPDKSGLPSDRFSAERTGGSVSTLTIQRTQQEDSAVYLCASSLNPTRFREQYFGPGTRLTVT.

The V and J genes are TRBV2 and TRBJ1-2, with D hard to call. The V gene's germline CDR1 is SNHLY and CDR2 FYNNEI. The CDR3 is made up of 14 amino acids. Trimming took off 2 bases at V and 4 bases at J, with 11 bases between the two ends. CDR3 amino acids: CASSEMGKVYGYTF. Written as DNA, the CDR3 is TGTGCCAGCAGTGAAATGGGGAAGGTCTATGGCTACACCTTC.

The chain has TRBV9 and TRBJ1-1; D is unclear. The length of the CDR3 is 15 residues. Trimming removed 2 bases from V and 0 bases from J, with 11 bases in between. Per the germline V gene, CDR1 is SGDLS and CDR2 is YYNGEE. DNA for the CDR3: TGTGCCAGCAGCGTTGATCCGACCATGAACACTGAAGCTTTCTTT. Amino acids: CASSVDPTMNTEAFF.

The chain couples TRBV28 to TRBJ2-7; a weak D match, TRBD2 (6 bases). Trimming stripped 5 bases from V and 3 bases from J, with 20 bases between. The CDR3 has 16 residues. CDR1 and CDR2 from the germline V gene are MDHEN and SYDVKM. Here the CDR3 reads CASSPSGAGGDYEQYF. Here the CDR3 DNA reads TGTGCCAGCAGTCCATCAGGAGCGGGTGGTGACTACGAGCAGTACTTC.

The chain joins TRBV19 to TRBJ2-2; 9 bases match TRBD2. Trimming cost V 8 bases and J 5 bases; bases outside gene matches: 12. Germline values: CDR1 LNHDA, CDR2 SQIVND (reference sequence). This CDR3 contains 16 residues. The DNA for the CDR3 is TGTGCCAGTCTTAATTTTATTAGCGGGGGTACCGGGGAGCTGTTTTTT. Amino acids: CASLNFISGGTGELFF. Combining the CDR3 with reference TRBV19 and TRBJ2-2 gives the whole variable domain DGGITQSPKYLFRKEGQNVTLSCEQNLNHDAMYWYRQDPGQGLRLIYYSQIVNDFQKGDIAEGYSVSREKKESFPLTVTSAQKNPTAFYLCASLNFISGGTGELFFGEGSRLTVL.

The V and J genes are TRBV27 and TRBJ2-7; 7 positions agree with TRBD2. Germline CDR1 MNHEY, CDR2 SMNVEV (reference sequence). The V gene end was trimmed by 3 bases and the J gene end by 1 base; junction bases not matched to a gene: 15. The CDR3 runs 18 residues. The CDR3 sequence: CASSFARREVSLSYEQYF. CDR3 nucleotides: TGTGCCAGCAGTTTTGCGAGACGGGAGGTGTCCTTATCCTACGAGCAGTACTTC.

The rearrangement links TRBV11-2 to TRBJ2-1, with D possibly matching TRBD2 (5 bases). CDR3 size: 14 residues. V dropped 1 base and J dropped 6 bases, with 10 bases sitting between them. Germline V gene data show CDR1 as SGHAT and CDR2 as FQNNGV. The DNA for the CDR3 is TGTGCCAGCAGCTTAGGAGGCCTAGCCAATGAGCAGTTCTTC. Its translation: CASSLGGLANEQFF. The entire variable domain, with the rest obtained from reference TRBV11-2 and TRBJ2-1, is as follows: EAGVAQSPRYKIIEKRQSVAFWCNPISGHATLYWYQQILGQGPKLLIQFQNNGVVDDSQLPKDRFSAERLKGVDSTLKIQPAKLEDSAVYLCASSLGGLANEQFFGPGTRLTVL.

V usage is TRBV18 and J usage is TRBJ2-2; D is possibly TRBD2 (5 bases). Germline-derived CDR1 and CDR2 are KGHSH and LQKENI. Trimming removed 4 bases at V and 5 bases at J, with 14 bases between. The CDR3 length is 15 residues. DNA for the CDR3: TGTGCCAGCTCACGGCGCAACGAGGGTACCGGGGAGCTGTTTTTT. Amino acid sequence: CASSRRNEGTGELFF.

This clone was detected a few times. DNA of the CDR3: TGTGCCAGTAGTATAGCCTTACAGGGAGGCGGCTACACCTTC. Translation gives CASSIALQGGGYTF. J is TRBJ1-2 and V is TRBV19, with a possible D match to TRBD1 (6 bases). CDR3 length: 14 amino acids. Trimming cost V 1 base and J 8 bases, with 14 bases left between them. CDR1 LNHDA and CDR2 SQIVND come from the germline V gene (reference sequence). The complete variable domain, with remaining parts taken from reference TRBV19 and TRBJ1-2, reads DGGITQSPKYLFRKEGQNVTLSCEQNLNHDAMYWYRQDPGQGLRLIYYSQIVNDFQKGDIAEGYSVSREKKESFPLTVTSAQKNPTAFYLCASSIALQGGGYTFGSGTRLTVV.

The chain couples TRBV9 to TRBJ1-1; unclear D gene. In germline, CDR1 is SGDLS, CDR2 YYNGEE. The germline V and J ends were trimmed by 0 bases and 11 bases, with 11 bases remaining between them. CDR3 size: 12 residues. DNA for the CDR3: TGTGCCAGCAGCGTAGTCGGGGAGAAGGCTTTCTTT. This encodes CASSVVGEKAFF.

This clone was seen more than once but under ten times. The chain has TRBV6-4 and TRBJ2-1, with 9 bases that match TRBD2. The CDR3 runs 15 residues. The germline gives CDR1 MRHNA, CDR2 SNTAGT. The junction had 11 bases not matched to a gene; V was cut back by 6 bases and J by 8 bases. The CDR3 loop is CASSLGGSGRDEQFF. The CDR3 DNA sequence: TGTGCCAGCAGCCTCGGGGGTAGCGGGAGAGATGAGCAGTTCTTC.

V gene TRBV5-4 combines with J gene TRBJ1-4; TRBD1 matches at 8 bases. CDR3 length: 15 amino acids. Germline lookup yields CDR1 SGHNT and CDR2 YYREEE (reference sequence). The trim removed 0 bases at V and 5 bases at J, leaving 3 bases unmatched. The CDR3 region is CASSLAGQGNEKLFF. CDR3 sequence (DNA): TGTGCCAGCAGCTTGGCTGGACAGGGAAATGAAAAACTGTTTTTT.

This chain uses TRBV7-9 with TRBJ1-4; the D gene is possibly TRBD1 (5 bases). Trimming took off 9 bases at V and 3 bases at J, with 11 bases between the two ends. CDR1 is SEHNR, CDR2 FQNEAQ, per germline (reference sequence). The CDR3 totals 13 residues. CDR3 sequence (DNA): TGTGCCAGTCAGGGTTCAGCTAATGAAAAACTGTTTTTT. This gives the protein CASQGSANEKLFF.

This clone has just a few counts. A read error may produce the germline difference seen at one junction end. V usage is TRBV7-7 and J usage is TRBJ2-5; D uncertain. The CDR3 covers 15 residues. From germline, CDR1 is SSHAT and CDR2 FNYEAQ (reference sequence). The CDR3 region is CASSLEDGLGSTQYF. DNA for the CDR3: TGTGCTAGCAGCTTAGAGGACGGGTTAGGGTCGACCCAGTACTTC.

The chain joins TRBV5-1 to TRBJ2-7; D call uncertain. The V gene's germline CDR1 is SGHRS and CDR2 YFSETQ. V lost 0 bases, J lost 3 bases, and 10 bases lay in between. The CDR3 has 14 residues. For the CDR3, the DNA is TGCGCCAGCAGCTTGGCCGGGCAGAACTACGAGCAGTACTTC. Protein sequence: CASSLAGQNYEQYF.

This clone was seen more than once but under ten times. The chain links TRBV11-2 to TRBJ2-2, with 14 positions matching TRBD2. The trim removed 5 bases at V and 5 bases at J, leaving 13 bases unmatched. The length of the CDR3 is 19 residues. Per the germline V gene, CDR1 is SGHAT and CDR2 is FQNNGV. The CDR3 is CASSILPGLAGESTGELFF. The CDR3 nucleotides read TGTGCCAGCAGCATACTTCCGGGACTAGCGGGAGAGAGTACCGGGGAGCTGTTTTTT.

The V call is TRBV5-1, the J call TRBJ1-6; D is unresolved. V lost 0 bases, J lost 8 bases, and 12 bases lay in between. Per the germline V gene, CDR1 is SGHRS and CDR2 is YFSETQ. The CDR3 consists of 15 residues. CDR3 loop: CASSLVGNSDSPLHF. Here the CDR3 DNA reads TGCGCCAGCAGCTTGGTTGGCAACTCGGATTCACCCCTCCACTTT.